The 22 T cell receptor beta chains presented below share a single source sample, sequenced in a study of tumor T cells in aggressive B-cell lymphoma. Repertoires were generated with immunoSEQ multiplex PCR, while TCRdb's copy carries only in-frame clones and drops some. Found here are about 7,400 clones, approximately 80% of them singletons; the top ten hold more than 5%. Sequences were obtained from tumor tissue. All receptors derive from an adult with diffuse large B cell lymphoma.

The gene calls are TRBV19 and TRBJ2-7, with TRBD2 matching 7 bases. The CDR3 has 17 amino acids. The junction had 18 bases not matched to a gene; V was cut back by 3 bases and J by 7 bases. Germline CDR1 reads LNHDA; CDR2 reads SQIVND (reference sequence). The CDR3, as DNA: TGTGCCAGTAGTATTAGGGTCATCAAGCGGGATCTTCGGGAGCAGTACTTC. Residues: CASSIRVIKRDLREQYF.

This sequence joins TRBV2 and TRBJ1-1; D call uncertain. The germline V gene encodes CDR1 SNHLY and CDR2 FYNNEI. V lost 4 bases and J 5 bases, leaving 17 bases between the germline ends. The CDR3 covers 15 residues. CDR3 sequence (DNA): TGTGCCAGCAGTGTGTTTATTAGCGGATATACTGAAGCTTTCTTT. This encodes CASSVFISGYTEAFF.

The rearrangement uses TRBV5-1 and TRBJ2-5, with 12 bases that match TRBD2. The V gene's germline CDR1 is SGHRS and CDR2 YFSETQ. The trim removed 0 bases at V and 2 bases at J, leaving 2 bases unmatched. CDR3 length: 16 residues. CDR3 in amino acids: CASSLGTSGIQETQYF. The CDR3 region has the DNA TGCGCCAGCAGCTTGGGGACTAGCGGGATACAAGAGACCCAGTACTTC. Supplemented by reference TRBV5-1 and TRBJ2-5, the full variable domain reads KAGVTQTPRYLIKTRGQQVTLSCSPISGHRSVSWYQQTPGQGLQFLFEYFSETQRNKGNFPGRFSGRQFSNSRSEMNVSTLELGDSALYLCASSLGTSGIQETQYFGPGTRLLVL.

V usage is TRBV2 and J usage is TRBJ1-1; D uncertain. CDR1 SNHLY and CDR2 FYNNEI come from the germline V gene. The CDR3 is 13 residues long. V was clipped by 6 bases and J by 0 bases, with 8 bases between them. The CDR3 sequence: CASSRLMNTEAFF. As DNA, the CDR3 is TGTGCCAGCAGCCGACTGATGAACACTGAAGCTTTCTTT.

The rearrangement links TRBV19 to TRBJ2-2; weak D call: TRBD1 (5 bases). Between the trimmed V and J ends, which lost 3 bases and 3 bases, there was a span of 8 bases. The CDR3 totals 14 residues. Per the germline V gene, CDR1 is LNHDA and CDR2 is SQIVND (reference sequence). DNA of the CDR3: TGTGCCAGTAGTATTACAGGATACACCGGGGAGCTGTTTTTT. This gives the protein CASSITGYTGELFF. The full variable domain, rest sourced from reference TRBV19 and TRBJ2-2, is DGGITQSPKYLFRKEGQNVTLSCEQNLNHDAMYWYRQDPGQGLRLIYYSQIVNDFQKGDIAEGYSVSREKKESFPLTVTSAQKNPTAFYLCASSITGYTGELFFGEGSRLTVL.

The chain links TRBV5-1 to TRBJ2-1; TRBD2 matches 8 bases. The CDR3 runs 17 residues. In germline, CDR1 is SGHRS, CDR2 YFSETQ. V was clipped by 4 bases and J by 0 bases; unmatched bases: 9. The CDR3 sequence is CASSVRLATISYNEQFF. CDR3 in DNA: TGCGCCAGCAGCGTGAGACTAGCGACGATCTCCTACAATGAGCAGTTCTTC.

The rearrangement uses TRBV10-1 and TRBJ2-1; D is possibly TRBD1 (6 bases). Germline CDR1 is WNHNN and CDR2 is SYGVQD (reference sequence). The length of the CDR3 is 14 residues. Trimming removed 0 bases at V and 8 bases at J, with 11 bases between. The chain's CDR3 is CASSESRGSYEQFF. The CDR3 bases are TGCGCCAGCAGTGAGTCGAGGGGGTCTTATGAGCAGTTCTTC.

The V call is TRBV27, the J call TRBJ1-1, with D possibly being TRBD1 (5 bases). Trimming stripped 6 bases from V and 4 bases from J, with 24 bases between. CDR1 and CDR2 from the germline V gene are MNHEY and SMNVEV (reference sequence). The CDR3 runs to 17 residues. The CDR3 nucleotides are TGTGCCAGCAGCCCCATGGCCTCGCGGTGGGGGGGCACTGAAGCTTTCTTT. Protein product: CASSPMASRWGGTEAFF.

CDR3: CSVGTANTEAFF. CDR3 coding DNA: TGCAGCGTTGGGACAGCGAACACTGAAGCTTTCTTT. The genes are TRBV29-1 and TRBJ1-1, with a tentative D call TRBD1 (6 bases). The V end lost 4 bases, the J end lost 1 base, and 7 bases lay between the germline ends. The CDR3 covers 12 residues. The germline gives CDR1 SQVTM, CDR2 ANQGSEA. Variable domain in full (rest from reference TRBV29-1 and TRBJ1-1): SAVISQKPSRDICQRGTSLTIQCQVDSQVTMMFWYRQQPGQSLTLIATANQGSEATYESGFVIDKFPISRPNLTFSTLTVSNMSPEDSSIYLCSVGTANTEAFFGQGTRLTVV.

The rearrangement uses TRBV11-1 and TRBJ1-2; possibly TRBD1 for D (5 bases). The CDR3 is made up of 13 amino acids. The germline gives CDR1 SGHAT, CDR2 FQDESV (reference sequence). V was shortened by 3 bases and J by 4 bases, with 9 bases between the two germline ends. CDR3 sequence: CASSLRGLYGYTF. CDR3 in DNA: TGTGCCAGCAGCTTGAGGGGACTCTATGGCTACACCTTC.

The chain couples TRBV18 to TRBJ1-1, with D possibly TRBD1 on 5 matching bases. Germline V gene lookup returns CDR1 KGHSH and CDR2 LQKENI. V lost 3 bases and J 0 bases, leaving 8 bases between the germline ends. This CDR3 comprises 14 residues. CDR3 sequence: CASSPDRMNTEAFF. The CDR3 region has the DNA TGTGCCAGCTCACCCGACAGAATGAACACTGAAGCTTTCTTT.

This clone has only a few counts. The chain employs TRBV20-1 and TRBJ2-5; 9 bases agree with TRBD1. The J segment lost 7 bases and the V segment lost 6 bases, leaving 3 bases of the junction unmatched. Germline assignment: CDR1 DFQATT and CDR2 SNEGSKA (reference sequence). CDR3 length: 11 amino acids. The CDR3 region is CSADRGATQYF. The CDR3 coding sequence is TGCAGTGCAGACAGGGGGGCGACCCAGTACTTC.

V and J are TRBV6-1 and TRBJ1-1; TRBD1 agrees at 7 bases. With V trimmed by 3 bases and J by 0 bases, 10 bases remained unmatched. Germline lookup yields CDR1 MNHNS and CDR2 SASEGT. The CDR3 sequence is 17 residues long. This CDR3 reads CASSEPGQRSLNTEAFF. The CDR3 nucleotides read TGTGCCAGCAGTGAGCCGGGACAGAGATCCTTGAACACTGAAGCTTTCTTT.

V and J are TRBV7-3 and TRBJ2-5, with D perhaps matching TRBD2 (6 bases). Trimming left V 1 base short and J 5 bases short, with 8 bases between. The germline gives CDR1 SGHTA, CDR2 FQGTGA. The CDR3 totals 13 residues. The CDR3 sequence: CASSLSGVETQYF. Here the CDR3 DNA reads TGTGCCAGCAGCTTAAGCGGGGTGGAGACCCAGTACTTC.

As concerns this clone: An end of the junction does not agree with germline; a read error may underlie this. This sequence joins TRBV19 and TRBJ2-3, with 7 bases lining up with TRBD1. The CDR3 runs 13 residues. Germline CDR1 is LNHDA and CDR2 is SQIVND (reference sequence). The CDR3 DNA follows: TGTGCCTCCAGGGGGTCTAGCATAGATACGCAGTATTTT. Translating gives CASRGSSIDTQYF.

J is TRBJ2-1 and V is TRBV11-2, with 8 bases that match TRBD2. Germline V gives CDR1 SGHAT, CDR2 FQNNGV. There are 18 residues in the CDR3. Germline trimming cut 1 base from V and 2 bases from J; bases unmatched to any gene: 10. CDR3 protein: CASSLAFRTSGTYNEQFF. CDR3 coding DNA: TGTGCCAGCAGCTTAGCTTTCAGAACTAGCGGAACCTACAATGAGCAGTTCTTC.

This clone appeared once. This chain joins TRBV29-1 and TRBJ2-2; maybe TRBD1 (5 bases). CDR1 and CDR2 (germline): SQVTM, ANQGSEA. The CDR3 has 13 amino acids. The germline V and J ends were trimmed by 6 bases and 3 bases, with 11 bases remaining between them. As DNA, the CDR3 is TGCAGCGTGGGGTGGGGCGACACCGGGGAGCTGTTTTTT. Amino acid sequence: CSVGWGDTGELFF.

Of note for this clone: This sample includes further DNA sequences coding for the same CDR3. J is TRBJ1-2 and V is TRBV19, with a possible D match to TRBD1 (6 bases). Germline lookup yields CDR1 LNHDA and CDR2 SQIVND (reference sequence). The CDR3 covers 13 residues. V was pared by 5 bases and J by 3 bases, with 10 bases between. The CDR3 DNA reads as TGTGCCAGTAGTCCGGACAGCTACTATGGCTACACCTTC. Its protein product is CASSPDSYYGYTF. Supplemented by reference TRBV19 and TRBJ1-2, the full variable domain reads DGGITQSPKYLFRKEGQNVTLSCEQNLNHDAMYWYRQDPGQGLRLIYYSQIVNDFQKGDIAEGYSVSREKKESFPLTVTSAQKNPTAFYLCASSPDSYYGYTFGSGTRLTVV.

V gene TRBV7-9 combines with J gene TRBJ1-1; unclear D gene. Germline values: CDR1 SEHNR, CDR2 FQNEAQ (reference sequence). Trimming shortened V by 5 bases and J by 0 bases, and 7 bases separated the two germline ends. There are 13 residues in the CDR3. CDR3 nucleotides: TGTGCCAGCAGCCCACATATGAACACTGAAGCTTTCTTT. Translated: CASSPHMNTEAFF.

This clone appeared a single time. The rearrangement joins TRBV5-4 to TRBJ1-2, with 7 bases lining up with TRBD1. CDR1 is SGHNT, CDR2 YYREEE, per germline (reference sequence). The trim removed 1 base at V and 2 bases at J, leaving 8 bases unmatched. The CDR3 is made up of 16 amino acids. CDR3 amino acids: CASSLPTGATNYGYTF. The CDR3, as DNA: TGTGCCAGCAGCTTGCCAACAGGGGCTACGAACTATGGCTACACCTTC.

This clone was counted once. The V and J genes are TRBV2 and TRBJ2-7; weak D call: TRBD2 (6 bases). The CDR3 extends over 15 amino acids. Trimming removed 2 bases from V and 0 bases from J, with 11 bases in between. CDR1 and CDR2 from the germline V gene are SNHLY and FYNNEI. CDR3 residues: CASSEPGAPSYEQYF. In DNA form, the CDR3 reads TGTGCCAGCAGTGAACCGGGAGCCCCCTCCTACGAGCAGTACTTC.

The count of this clone is one. The chain employs TRBV7-9 and TRBJ2-3, with 8 bases identical to TRBD1. The CDR3 has 13 residues. V dropped 6 bases and J dropped 5; count of bases not matched to a gene: 4. Germline CDR1 is SEHNR and CDR2 is FQNEAQ (reference sequence). The CDR3 loop reads CASSDRGRDTQYF. CDR3 nucleotide sequence: TGTGCCAGCAGTGACAGGGGAAGAGATACGCAGTATTTT.